The 30 T cell receptor beta chains below come from one sample, sequenced in a study of shared clonotypes between healthy human individuals. Assay: immunoSEQ multiplex PCR; the TCRdb copy retains only in-frame clones and omits some. The sample has 950,000 to 1,300,000 clones; 70% to 80% are singletons. Source material: memory CD4+ T cells sorted from blood. Subset described: CD45RA-negative fraction. Receptors were obtained from a man between 18 and 29 years old in good health.

The V call is TRBV5-8, the J call TRBJ2-7; D gene unclear. Trimming removed 0 bases from V and 0 bases from J, with 7 bases in between. The CDR3 covers 14 residues. Germline CDR1 is SGHTS and CDR2 is YDEGEE. The CDR3 spells CASSLGVPSYEQYF. DNA of the CDR3: TGTGCCAGCAGCTTGGGGGTTCCCTCCTACGAGCAGTACTTC.

The chain combines TRBV5-8 with TRBJ2-2, with no clear D. The V end lost 1 base, the J end lost 6 bases, and 4 bases lay between the germline ends. The CDR3 runs 12 residues. The germline V gene has CDR1 SGHTS and CDR2 YDEGEE. The CDR3: CASSLWAGELFF. CDR3 DNA sequence: TGTGCCAGCAGCTTGTGGGCCGGGGAGCTGTTTTTT.

The V call is TRBV5-1, the J call TRBJ2-3; 9 nucleotides align to TRBD1. Germline loops: CDR1 SGHRS, CDR2 YFSETQ. Unmatched junction bases numbered 5, after V lost 6 bases and J lost 3 bases. The CDR3 totals 14 residues. The CDR3: CASKPGQGTDTQYF. In nucleotides, the CDR3 is TGCGCCAGCAAGCCGGGACAGGGTACAGATACGCAGTATTTT.

Details on this clone: This sample also contains other DNA sequences that code for the same CDR3. The chain has TRBV28 and TRBJ1-1, with unresolved D. CDR3 length equals 12 residues. Germline V gene sequence: CDR1 MDHEN, CDR2 SYDVKM. With 7 bases removed from V and 1 base from J, the gap between germline ends came to 7 bases. The CDR3 reads CASTGGNTEAFF. CDR3 DNA: TGTGCCAGCACGGGAGGGAACACTGAAGCTTTCTTT. The variable domain in full, completed from reference TRBV28 and TRBJ1-1, reads DVKVTQSSRYLVKRTGEKVFLECVQDMDHENMFWYRQDPGLGLRLIYFSYDVKMKEKGDIPEGYSVSREKKERFSLILESASTNQTSMYLCASTGGNTEAFFGQGTRLTVV.

Comments on this clone: This specimen includes other DNA sequences encoding the same CDR3. V gene TRBV10-2 combines with J gene TRBJ1-5; 8 bases map to TRBD1. V was clipped by 4 bases and J by 2 bases; unmatched bases: 1. CDR1 and CDR2 (germline): WSHSY, SAAADI. The CDR3 consists of 14 residues. The CDR3 reads CASSGDRRNQPQHF. DNA of the CDR3: TGCGCCAGCAGTGGGGACAGGCGCAATCAGCCCCAGCATTTT.

This chain uses TRBV6-1 with TRBJ2-4; 8 bases line up with TRBD1. Germline trimming cut 6 bases from V and 1 base from J; bases unmatched to any gene: 5. CDR1 and CDR2 from the germline V gene are MNHNS and SASEGT. The CDR3 has 15 amino acids. The CDR3 region is CASRQGVEAKNIQYF. CDR3 DNA sequence: TGTGCCAGCAGACAGGGGGTAGAGGCCAAAAACATTCAGTACTTC.

The rearrangement joins TRBV9 to TRBJ1-1, with a tentative D call TRBD1 (6 bases). Between the trimmed V and J ends, which lost 1 base and 1 base, there was a span of 14 bases. The CDR3 has 16 residues. Germline values: CDR1 SGDLS, CDR2 YYNGEE. CDR3 nucleotide sequence: TGTGCCAGCAGCGTATACTCGGGACACCCGAACACTGAAGCTTTCTTT. As protein: CASSVYSGHPNTEAFF. Variable domain in full (rest from reference TRBV9 and TRBJ1-1): DSGVTQTPKHLITATGQRVTLRCSPRSGDLSVYWYQQSLDQGLQFLIQYYNGEERAKGNILERFSAQQFPDLHSELNLSSLELGDSALYFCASSVYSGHPNTEAFFGQGTRLTVV.

In DNA, the CDR3 is TGTGCTAGTGGTCCGGGGACACACACCGGGGAGCTGTTTTTT. This sequence encodes CASGPGTHTGELFF. This rearrangement joins TRBV12-5 to TRBJ2-2; D perhaps matches TRBD1 (6 bases). Trimming took 5 bases from V and 3 from J, leaving 10 bases between them. The CDR3 spans 14 residues. Germline-derived CDR1 and CDR2 are LGHNT and FRNRAP.

The chain uses TRBV7-9 and TRBJ2-1; no clear D. CDR3 length: 15 residues. CDR1 is SEHNR and CDR2 is FQNEAQ in the germline V gene (reference sequence). Trimming took 5 bases from V and 4 from J, leaving 15 bases between them. This chain's CDR3 is CASSPLETSYNEQFF. DNA of the CDR3: TGTGCCAGCAGCCCCCTGGAGACCTCTTACAATGAGCAGTTCTTC. The full variable domain, rest sourced from reference TRBV7-9 and TRBJ2-1, is DTGVSQNPRHKITKRGQNVTFRCDPISEHNRLYWYRQTLGQGPEFLTYFQNEAQLEKSRLLSDRFSAERPKGSFSTLEIQRTEQGDSAMYLCASSPLETSYNEQFFGPGTRLTVL.

This sequence joins TRBV2 and TRBJ1-2, with D uncertain. The CDR3 extends over 13 amino acids. In germline, CDR1 is SNHLY, CDR2 FYNNEI. Trimming removed 7 bases at V and 1 base at J, with 10 bases between. CDR3 nucleotides: TGTGCCAGCACTCAGATTCGTAACTATGGCTACACCTTC. This gives the protein CASTQIRNYGYTF.

The chain carries TRBV5-4 and TRBJ2-3; 8 bases are shared with TRBD2. Germline CDR1 is SGHNT and CDR2 is YYREEE (reference sequence). The V gene end was trimmed by 0 bases and the J gene end by 3 bases; junction bases not matched to a gene: 6. This CDR3 contains 16 residues. The CDR3 spells CASSLVSGAGTDTQYF. CDR3 in DNA: TGTGCCAGCAGCTTGGTTAGCGGGGCCGGGACAGATACGCAGTATTTT.

The sample holds a few counts of this clone. The same CDR3 is also encoded by other DNA sequences in this sample. V is TRBV30 and J is TRBJ1-1; D is uncertain. V was clipped by 1 base and J by 0 bases, with 6 bases between them. Germline assignment: CDR1 GTSNPN and CDR2 SVGIG (reference sequence). The CDR3 totals 13 residues. The CDR3 nucleotides are TGTGCCTGGAGTGGCCAGATGAACACTGAAGCTTTCTTT. Protein sequence: CAWSGQMNTEAFF.

This sequence joins TRBV10-2 and TRBJ1-1; D gene ambiguous. The CDR3 has 15 residues. The germline gives CDR1 WSHSY, CDR2 SAAADI. Trimming took off 4 bases at V and 1 base at J, with 13 bases between the two ends. The CDR3, as DNA: TGCGCCAGCAGTGGGAGTTCGCAGGCGAACACTGAAGCTTTCTTT. It encodes CASSGSSQANTEAFF.

This chain links TRBV7-9 with TRBJ1-2; no firm D call. Trimming shortened V by 7 bases and J by 2 bases, and 14 bases separated the two germline ends. CDR3 length equals 14 residues. The V gene's germline CDR1 is SEHNR and CDR2 FQNEAQ (reference sequence). CDR3 DNA sequence: TGTGCCAGCACCACGACGTCGGGAAACTATGGCTACACCTTC. This encodes CASTTTSGNYGYTF.

This rearrangement joins TRBV6-5 to TRBJ2-2; no clear D. Deletions cut 7 bases from V and 2 bases from J, with 11 bases between. Per the germline V gene, CDR1 is MNHEY and CDR2 is SVGAGI. The CDR3 runs 14 residues. In nucleotides, the CDR3 is TGTGCCAGCATAGAGTCAGCTAACACCGGGGAGCTGTTTTTT. Amino acid sequence: CASIESANTGELFF.

The genes are TRBV4-1 and TRBJ1-4, with D hard to call. Looked up from germline, CDR1 is MGHRA and CDR2 is YSYEKL. The CDR3 is made up of 14 amino acids. V shed 6 bases and J shed 8 bases, with 16 bases lying between them. The DNA for the CDR3 is TGCGCCAGCAGTCAGGTTATGTATGGGGAAAAACTGTTTTTT. Protein: CASSQVMYGEKLFF.

This clone has more than one count but fewer than ten. The chain employs TRBV6-5 and TRBJ1-2; 7 bases are a match to TRBD1. Trimming at V came to 5 bases and at J to 8 bases, leaving 8 bases not matched to a gene. The CDR3 totals 13 residues. Germline CDR1 and CDR2: MNHEY and SVGAGI. CDR3 nucleotide sequence: TGTGCCAGCAGTCTCCTAAAAGGGGGCGGCTACACCTTC. Amino acid sequence: CASSLLKGGGYTF.

The V gene is TRBV5-1, the J gene TRBJ2-3; 8 bases align to TRBD2. The CDR3 sequence is 15 residues long. The germline gives CDR1 SGHRS, CDR2 YFSETQ. With V trimmed by 0 bases and J by 1 base, 1 base remained unmatched. The CDR3 nucleotides are TGCGCCAGCAGCTTGGCGGGACTAGGCACAGATACGCAGTATTTT. Amino acid sequence: CASSLAGLGTDTQYF.

On this clone itself: A read error is the likely source, as a far larger clone sits one nucleotide away. This sample also contains other DNA sequences that code for the same CDR3. The V and J genes are TRBV15 and TRBJ2-7; no clear D gene. Trimming left V 0 bases short and J 7 bases short, with 7 bases between. The CDR3 is 12 residues long. CDR1 and CDR2 from the germline V gene are LNHNV and YYDKDF (reference sequence). CDR3 in amino acids: CATSRDWGEQYF. The DNA of the CDR3 is TGTGCCACCAGCAGAGATTGGGGAGAGCAGTACTTC. Full variable domain (outside the CDR3, taken from reference TRBV15 and TRBJ2-7): DAMVIQNPRYQVTQFGKPVTLSCSQTLNHNVMYWYQQKSSQAPKLLFHYYDKDFNNEADTPDNFQSRRPNTSFCFLDIRSPGLGDTAMYLCATSRDWGEQYFGPGTRLTVT.

This clone was seen a handful of times. The chain links TRBV7-9 to TRBJ1-5; TRBD1 matches at 7 bases. The CDR3 sequence is 15 residues long. After removal of 1 base from V and 1 base from J, the junction contained 1 base not matched to a gene. Germline CDR1 SEHNR, CDR2 FQNEAQ (reference sequence). CDR3 amino acids: CASSLDRGSNQPQHF. The DNA of the CDR3 is TGTGCCAGCAGCTTAGACAGGGGAAGCAATCAGCCCCAGCATTTT.

The chain links TRBV27 to TRBJ1-1; possible D gene TRBD1, 6 bases. CDR1 MNHEY and CDR2 SMNVEV come from the germline V gene (reference sequence). Trimming took off 7 bases at V and 0 bases at J, with 18 bases between the two ends. The CDR3 runs to 16 residues. The CDR3 nucleotides are TGTGCCAGCAAAGGTAATCGACAGGCCTTGAACACTGAAGCTTTCTTT. Translated, it gives CASKGNRQALNTEAFF.

The rearrangement uses TRBV20-1 and TRBJ2-7; unclear D gene. V was shortened by 4 bases and J by 3 bases, with 7 bases between the two germline ends. Per the germline V gene, CDR1 is DFQATT and CDR2 is SNEGSKA (reference sequence). The CDR3 sequence is 11 residues long. The CDR3 loop reads CSATDNYEQYF. The CDR3 nucleotides read TGCAGTGCTACAGACAACTACGAGCAGTACTTC.

This clone was seen a handful of times. The chain couples TRBV10-3 to TRBJ1-5, with 7 bases aligning to TRBD1. V dropped 6 bases and J dropped 5; count of bases not matched to a gene: 4. Germline-derived CDR1 and CDR2 are ENHRY and SYGVKD. The CDR3 has 13 residues. The CDR3: CAIRVDRDQPQHF. DNA for the CDR3: TGTGCCATCAGGGTTGACAGGGATCAGCCCCAGCATTTT.

In regard to this clone: Other nucleotide sequences in the sample specify the same CDR3. The chain carries TRBV7-2 and TRBJ1-5, with D unresolved. This CDR3 contains 15 residues. Per the germline V gene, CDR1 is SGHTA and CDR2 is FQGNSA. V dropped 1 base and J dropped 1 base, with 8 bases sitting between them. The CDR3 DNA reads TGTGCCAGCAGCTTAGGCGGAATCAGCAATCAGCCCCAGCATTTT. It codes for CASSLGGISNQPQHF.

The chain combines TRBV18 with TRBJ2-7; D remains unclear. V was pared by 3 bases and J by 0 bases, with 12 bases between. The length of the CDR3 is 15 residues. Germline values: CDR1 KGHSH, CDR2 LQKENI. The CDR3 protein is CASSPVGVSSYEQYF. The CDR3 DNA reads TGTGCCAGCTCACCGGTAGGAGTATCCTCCTACGAGCAGTACTTC.

The rearrangement uses TRBV5-6 and TRBJ2-5; the D gene could be TRBD1 or TRBD2 (5 bases each). Trimming removed 7 bases at V and 4 bases at J, with 14 bases between. The CDR3 spans 13 residues. Germline CDR1 reads SGHDT; CDR2 reads YYEEEE. The CDR3 DNA sequence: TGTGCCAGCGCACTGTTCGGGACAGAGACCCAGTACTTC. It translates to CASALFGTETQYF.

This clone was detected only a few times. The gene calls are TRBV28 and TRBJ1-6; 9 bases agree with TRBD1. The germline CDR1 and CDR2 sequences are MDHEN and SYDVKM. The CDR3 extends over 19 amino acids. The trim removed 5 bases at V and 0 bases at J, leaving 11 bases unmatched. CDR3 sequence: CASSPTAGTGSSYNSPLHF. CDR3 bases: TGTGCCAGCAGTCCAACCGCCGGGACAGGGAGCTCCTATAATTCACCCCTCCACTTT.

This clone was detected a few times. V usage is TRBV25-1 and J usage is TRBJ1-4; D is unresolved. CDR1 and CDR2 (germline): MGHDK, SYGVNS. V was clipped by 3 bases and J by 7 bases, with 12 bases between them. The length of the CDR3 is 14 residues. In nucleotides, the CDR3 is TGTGCCAGCAGTGATACCCCTCCAAGTGAAAAACTGTTTTTT. It is translated as CASSDTPPSEKLFF.

In this sample, this clone turned up once. The chain combines TRBV6-5 with TRBJ2-3; D gene unclear. From germline, CDR1 is MNHEY and CDR2 SVGAGI. The CDR3 consists of 13 residues. V lost 5 bases to trimming and J lost 6 bases, with 12 bases between them. CDR3 in amino acids: CASSPYRGDTQYF. CDR3 DNA sequence: TGTGCCAGCAGTCCCTACCGAGGCGATACGCAGTATTTT.

The chain joins TRBV4-3 to TRBJ2-7, with a weak D call TRBD2 (6 bases). The CDR3 is 14 residues long. The ends were cut back, 4 bases at V and 6 bases at J, with 16 bases in the middle. Germline assignment: CDR1 LGHNA and CDR2 YSLEER. This chain's CDR3 is CASSRDVLGGEQYF. The CDR3 DNA reads as TGCGCCAGCAGCCGGGACGTCCTCGGGGGCGAGCAGTACTTC.